The next 2 T cell receptor beta chains were all read from a single sample in a study of tumor-infiltrating lymphocytes in oesophageal squamous cell carcinoma. Via MiXCR, TCRdb re-called the PCR reads, giving one row per CDR3 protein. The data show about 20,000 distinct CDR3 sequences, 30% to 50% seen once. The sample taken for sequencing was blood. The receptors shown here come from a male donor with esophageal squamous cell carcinoma.

Points on this clonotype: One base away lies a much larger clone, so this may be a sequencing read error. The chain combines TRBV27 with TRBJ2-1; 10 bases are a match to TRBD1. TRBJ2-7 explains the end of the DNA better; the J call may be wrong. The CDR3 runs 14 residues. The germline V gene has CDR1 MNHEY and CDR2 SMNVEV (reference sequence). CDR3 DNA: TGTGCCAGCAGAAGTGGGACAGGGGTGAATGAGCAGTACTTC. Residues: CASRSGTGVNEQYF.

The chain has TRBV7-4 and TRBJ1-1; D is possibly TRBD1 (5 bases). V was pared by 3 bases and J by 4 bases, with 9 bases between. The CDR3 covers 13 residues. CDR1 is SGHVT, CDR2 SQSDAQ, per germline. CDR3: CASSFARVTEAFF. CDR3 in DNA: TGTGCCAGCAGCTTTGCCAGGGTCACTGAAGCTTTCTTT.